This entry concerns a single T cell receptor (beta chain). Its target is unknown. The data are from a study of vaccination effects on CD4 cells after COVID-19. Study background: Two-dose vaccination with either BNT162b2 or mRNA-1273 was given to the participants.

ViraFEST assay sequencing came after antigen-specific CD4+ T cells were expanded with viral peptide pools. Culturing for about 9 days preceded CD4+ T cell isolation. Each vaccine recipient was nucleocapsid antibody negative and had no prior SARS-CoV-2 infection. V was shortened by 2 bases and J by 3 bases, with 8 bases between the two germline ends. The V gene's germline CDR1 is SGHRS and CDR2 YFSETQ. There are 13 residues in the CDR3. Libraries were prepared by immunoSEQ multiplex PCR; TCRdb keeps only in-frame clonotypes and omits some of them. Of about 14,000 clones listed, over 65% were seen once; the top ten hold around 23%.

The TCR originated in a human donor who received a COVID-19 vaccine. The chain carries TRBV5-1 and TRBJ1-1; no definite D call. The sequencing here drew on CD4+ T cells from PBMCs cultured with HCoV-229E spike peptides, taken before COVID-19 vaccination. The DNA for the CDR3 is TGCGCCAGCAGCTTTGGCGAGGACACTGAAGCTTTCTTT. Residues: CASSFGEDTEAFF.